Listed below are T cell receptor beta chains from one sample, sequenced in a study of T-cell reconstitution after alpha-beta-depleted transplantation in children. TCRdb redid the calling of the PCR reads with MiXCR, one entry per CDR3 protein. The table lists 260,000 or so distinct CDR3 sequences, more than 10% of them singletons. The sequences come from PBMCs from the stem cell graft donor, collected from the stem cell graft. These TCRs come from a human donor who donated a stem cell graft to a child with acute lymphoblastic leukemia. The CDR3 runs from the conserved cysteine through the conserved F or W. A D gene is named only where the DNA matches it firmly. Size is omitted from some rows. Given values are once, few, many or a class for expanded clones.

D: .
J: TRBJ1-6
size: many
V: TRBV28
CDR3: CATLSGKAALHF
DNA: TGTGCCACGCTCTCAGGGAAGGCAGCCCTCCACTTT

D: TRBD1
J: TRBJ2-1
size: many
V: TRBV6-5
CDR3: CASSYKPDRVNEQFF
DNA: TGTGCCAGCAGCTACAAACCTGACAGGGTGAATGAGCAGTTCTTC

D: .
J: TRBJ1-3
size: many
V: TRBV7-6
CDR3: CASSEGKGSGNTIYF
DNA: TGTGCCAGCAGCGAGGGAAAGGGGTCTGGAAACACCATATATTTT

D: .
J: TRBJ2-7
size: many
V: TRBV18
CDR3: CASSLQGQNEQYF
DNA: TGTGCCAGCTCACTTCAAGGACAAAACGAGCAGTACTTC

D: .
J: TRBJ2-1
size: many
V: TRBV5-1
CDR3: CASSLDGVYNEQFF
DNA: TGCGCCAGCAGCTTGGACGGCGTTTACAATGAGCAGTTCTTC

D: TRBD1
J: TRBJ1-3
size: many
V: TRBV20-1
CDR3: CSARDNSRRTGAGNTIYF
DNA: TGCAGTGCTAGAGATAATAGTCGTCGGACAGGGGCGGGAAACACCATATATTTT

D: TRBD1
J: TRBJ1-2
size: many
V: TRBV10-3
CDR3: CATRAGTGENYGYTF
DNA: TGTGCCACTAGGGCGGGCACAGGGGAAAACTATGGCTACACCTTC

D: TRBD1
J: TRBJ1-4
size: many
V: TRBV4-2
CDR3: CASSQDPRSGGDEKLFF
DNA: TGTGCCAGCAGCCAAGATCCCCGCTCAGGGGGGGATGAAAAACTGTTTTTT

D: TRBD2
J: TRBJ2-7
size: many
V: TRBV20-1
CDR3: CSARDPRGEAYEQYF
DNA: TGCAGTGCTAGAGATCCCCGGGGGGAAGCCTACGAGCAGTACTTC

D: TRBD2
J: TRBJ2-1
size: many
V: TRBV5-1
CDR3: CASSRLGGSYNEQFF
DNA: TGCGCCAGCAGCCGCCTGGGGGGGTCCTACAATGAGCAGTTCTTC

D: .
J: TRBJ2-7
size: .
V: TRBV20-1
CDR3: CSAREGTFTYEQYF
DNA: TGCAGTGCTAGAGAGGGGACTTTCACCTACGAGCAGTACTTC

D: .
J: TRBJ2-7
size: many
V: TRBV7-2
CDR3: CASRAFGGPSYEQYF
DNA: TGTGCCAGCAGGGCTTTCGGGGGGCCCTCCTACGAGCAGTACTTC

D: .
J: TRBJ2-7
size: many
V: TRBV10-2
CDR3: CASRITGSYEQYF
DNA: TGCGCCAGCAGGATAACAGGTTCCTACGAGCAGTACTTC

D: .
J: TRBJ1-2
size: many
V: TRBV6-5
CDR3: CASSYRRGSRGYTF
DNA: TGTGCCAGCAGTTACCGAAGGGGGTCGCGGGGCTACACCTTC

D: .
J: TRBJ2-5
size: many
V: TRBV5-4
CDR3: CASSDRGAGEETQYF
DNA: TGTGCCAGCAGCGACCGAGGGGCAGGGGAAGAGACCCAGTACTTC

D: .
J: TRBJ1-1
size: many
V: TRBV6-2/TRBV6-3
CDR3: CASSYLGRWKNTEAFF
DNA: TGTGCCAGCAGTTACTTGGGGAGGTGGAAGAACACTGAAGCTTTCTTT

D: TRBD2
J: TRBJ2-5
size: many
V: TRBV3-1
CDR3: CASSLEPGLAEETQYF
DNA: TGTGCCAGCAGCCTCGAACCGGGACTAGCGGAAGAGACCCAGTACTTC

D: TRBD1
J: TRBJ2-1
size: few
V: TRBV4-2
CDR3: CASSQDEGASYNEQFF
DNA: TGTGCCAGCAGCCAAGATGAGGGGGCCTCCTACAATGAGCAGTTCTTC

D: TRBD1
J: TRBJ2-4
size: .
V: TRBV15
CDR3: CATSRGQGFIVQYF
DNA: TGTGCCACCAGCAGAGGACAGGGCTTCATCGTTCAGTACTTC

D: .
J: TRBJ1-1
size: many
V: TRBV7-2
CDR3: CASSFQRGNTEAFF
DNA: TGTGCCAGCAGCTTTCAAAGAGGGAATACTGAAGCTTTCTTT

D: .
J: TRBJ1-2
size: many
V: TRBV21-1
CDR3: CASSPPWGYGYTF
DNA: TGTGCCAGCAGCCCCCCGTGGGGCTATGGCTACACCTTC

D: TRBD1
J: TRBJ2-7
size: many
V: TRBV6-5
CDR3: CASSPDRSFWTEQYF
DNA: TGTGCCAGCAGCCCGGACAGGAGTTTTTGGACCGAGCAGTACTTC